These 27 T cell receptor beta chains came from one sample sequenced in a study of blood T cells in healthy people across ages. Next came a second PCR, run for about 6 to 12 cycles, which used a sample-barcoded 5' primer along with a J-beta primer mix. TCRdb re-called the 5' RACE reads with MiXCR, one entry per CDR3 protein. This table holds approximately 600,000 distinct CDR3 sequences, roughly three fifths found once. The sequencing sample was made of blood. All receptors come from a man aged 60 to 75 in good health.

Here the CDR3 reads CASSARAKNIQYF. CDR3 coding DNA: TGTGCCAGCAGTGCGAGAGCCAAAAACATTCAGTACTTC. The chain employs TRBV2 and TRBJ2-4; D is ambiguous. The CDR3 length is 13 residues. The ends were cut back, 4 bases at V and 0 bases at J, with 4 bases in the middle. CDR1 and CDR2 from the germline V gene are SNHLY and FYNNEI.

The J gene is TRBJ2-5, the V gene TRBV7-2, with D perhaps TRBD1 (6 bases). The CDR3 runs to 13 residues. The V end was cut by 4 bases, the J end by 5 bases, with 11 bases between. Germline assignment: CDR1 SGHTA and CDR2 FQGNSA. Written as DNA, the CDR3 is TGTGCCAGCAGCTACAGGGTTGACGAGACCCAGTACTTC. Amino acids: CASSYRVDETQYF.

There are a few counts of this clonotype. The chain employs TRBV5-1 and TRBJ2-7; D is possibly TRBD1 or TRBD2 (5 bases each). This CDR3 is built from 16 residues. From germline, CDR1 is SGHRS and CDR2 YFSETQ. Trimming pared 0 bases from V and 0 bases from J, leaving 13 bases between. The CDR3, as DNA: TGCGCCAGCAGCTTGGCCGGGACGGCAAGCTCCTACGAGCAGTACTTC. It is translated as CASSLAGTASSYEQYF. Full variable domain (outside the CDR3, taken from reference TRBV5-1 and TRBJ2-7): KAGVTQTPRYLIKTRGQQVTLSCSPISGHRSVSWYQQTPGQGLQFLFEYFSETQRNKGNFPGRFSGRQFSNSRSEMNVSTLELGDSALYLCASSLAGTASSYEQYFGPGTRLTVT.

This clonotype has a single count. The J gene is TRBJ2-3, the V gene TRBV11-2, with a weak D call TRBD2 (6 bases). The CDR3 is 15 amino acids. Trimming took 3 bases from V and 2 from J, leaving 12 bases between them. Germline V gene lookup returns CDR1 SGHAT and CDR2 FQNNGV. CDR3 loop: CASSFDGGHTDTQYF. CDR3 coding DNA: TGTGCCAGCAGCTTTGACGGGGGTCACACAGATACGCAGTATTTT.

V is TRBV6-5 and J is TRBJ2-4; D ambiguous. The CDR3 loop spans 15 amino acids. The V end lost 8 bases, the J end lost 0 bases, and 14 bases lay between the germline ends. CDR1 MNHEY and CDR2 SVGAGI come from the germline V gene. The CDR3, as DNA: TGTGCCAGCTCCTCCAGTTGGGCAGCCAAAAACATTCAGTACTTC. Its protein is CASSSSWAAKNIQYF.

In DNA form, the CDR3 reads TGTGCCAGCCCTGACAGGGTGGGCAATCAGCCCCAGCATTTT. It translates to CASPDRVGNQPQHF. This chain uses TRBV24-1 with TRBJ1-5; TRBD1 matches at 7 bases. Looked up from germline, CDR1 is KGHDR and CDR2 is SFDVKD. This CDR3 contains 14 residues. V lost 11 bases and J lost 2; bases outside the gene matches: 8.

The chain recombines TRBV20-1 with TRBJ2-1, with 7 positions matching TRBD1. From germline, CDR1 is DFQATT and CDR2 SNEGSKA (reference sequence). The CDR3 has 14 amino acids. V gave up 5 bases and J gave up 4 bases; unmatched junction bases: 8. DNA for the CDR3: TGCAGTGCTTTACAGGGGCCGGGATACAATGAGCAGTTCTTC. It encodes CSALQGPGYNEQFF.

This rearrangement joins TRBV10-3 to TRBJ2-3; D ambiguous. The CDR3 contains 13 residues. Germline lookup yields CDR1 ENHRY and CDR2 SYGVKD. Trimming cost V 6 bases and J 0 bases, with 7 bases left between them. This chain's CDR3 is CAIRERSTDTQYF. CDR3 DNA: TGTGCCATCAGGGAGCGCAGCACAGATACGCAGTATTTT.

The chain uses TRBV16 and TRBJ2-1; no firm D call. The CDR3 totals 10 residues. The germline CDR1 and CDR2 sequences are KGHSY and FQNENV. V was trimmed by 3 bases and J by 9 bases, leaving 3 bases between them. The CDR3 coding sequence is TGTGCCAGCAGCCAGGCTGAGCAGTTCTTC. Translated, it gives CASSQAEQFF.

The table lists this clonotype with a few counts. CDR3 loop: CASRPGTSYEQYF. In DNA, the CDR3 is TGTGCCAGCAGACCTGGGACTTCCTACGAGCAGTACTTC. The rearrangement joins TRBV5-4 to TRBJ2-7, with D tentatively TRBD2 (6 bases). This CDR3 has 13 residues. Germline values: CDR1 SGHNT, CDR2 YYREEE (reference sequence). The V end was cut by 5 bases, the J end by 1 base, with 10 bases between.

Only a few counts were recorded for this clonotype. This chain uses TRBV27 with TRBJ1-6; 10 bases are a match to TRBD1. CDR3 length equals 14 residues. With V trimmed by 6 bases and J by 7 bases, 3 bases remained unmatched. Germline V CDR1 and CDR2: MNHEY, SMNVEV (reference sequence). The CDR3 bases are TGTGCCAGCAGAGGGACAGGGGCCAATTCACCCCTCCACTTT. Its protein product is CASRGTGANSPLHF.

This clonotype was found many times. Sequence at one end of the junction differs from germline and may be a read error. The chain has TRBV5-1 and TRBJ2-2; the match to TRBD1 covers 7 bases. The CDR3 sequence is 15 residues long. CDR1 and CDR2 (germline): SGHRS, YFSETQ. CDR3 amino acids: CASSFGTANTGELFF. CDR3 DNA sequence: TGTGCCAGCAGCTTCGGGACAGCGAACACCGGGGAGCTGTTTTTT.

The chain employs TRBV2 and TRBJ1-2, with TRBD1 matching over 7 bases. The CDR3 sequence is 14 residues long. Looked up from germline, CDR1 is SNHLY and CDR2 is FYNNEI. Trimming cost V 3 bases and J 4 bases; bases outside gene matches: 5. CDR3 coding DNA: TGTGCCAGCAGTGAGGGACAGCGAATCTATGGCTACACCTTC. Its protein is CASSEGQRIYGYTF. The full variable domain, with the rest looked up from reference TRBV2 and TRBJ1-2, is EPEVTQTPSHQVTQMGQEVILRCVPISNHLYFYWYRQILGQKVEFLVSFYNNEISEKSEIFDDQFSVERPDGSNFTLKIRSTKLEDSAMYFCASSEGQRIYGYTFGSGTRLTVV.

This chain connects TRBV20-1 to TRBJ1-1, with D hard to call. CDR1 is DFQATT and CDR2 is SNEGSKA in the germline V gene (reference sequence). Between the trimmed V and J ends, which lost 0 bases and 4 bases, there was a span of 9 bases. The CDR3 contains 13 residues. Here the CDR3 DNA reads TGCAGTGCTAGAGATAGGGCATTCACTGAAGCTTTCTTT. Protein: CSARDRAFTEAFF.

The chain carries TRBV7-6 and TRBJ2-3; D not resolved. This CDR3 spans 14 amino acids. Trimming removed 1 base at V and 5 bases at J, with 10 bases between. Germline values: CDR1 SGHVS, CDR2 FNYEAQ. This CDR3 reads CASSLETVGDTQYF. CDR3 sequence (DNA): TGTGCCAGCAGCTTAGAAACTGTTGGAGATACGCAGTATTTT.

The sample holds a few counts of this clonotype. The chain has TRBV2 and TRBJ2-1; no firm D call. Trimming cost V 4 bases and J 7 bases, with 17 bases left between them. The CDR3 extends over 15 amino acids. CDR1 and CDR2 from the germline V gene are SNHLY and FYNNEI. CDR3 nucleotide sequence: TGTGCCAGCAGTGTGCGGCTAGGGCCTCGGAATGAGCAGTTCTTC. Amino acids: CASSVRLGPRNEQFF.

The chain has TRBV7-9 and TRBJ2-7; 9 bases fit TRBD1. The CDR3 runs 17 residues. The V gene end was trimmed by 5 bases and the J gene end by 6 bases; junction bases not matched to a gene: 17. Looked up from germline, CDR1 is SEHNR and CDR2 is FQNEAQ (reference sequence). CDR3 bases: TGTGCCAGCAGCCCCCGCAGTAGGGACAGGGCGTCTATCGAGCAGTACTTC. It translates to CASSPRSRDRASIEQYF.

The chain has TRBV3-1 and TRBJ2-6; D gene uncertain. CDR3 length: 15 amino acids. Germline assignment: CDR1 LGHDT and CDR2 YNNKEL (reference sequence). The V end was cut by 5 bases, the J end by 0 bases, with 8 bases between. CDR3 bases: TGTGCCAGCAGCTCCGTGGTCTCTGGGGCCAACGTCCTGACTTTC. This codes for CASSSVVSGANVLTF.

At least ten counts were recorded for this clonotype. The V and J genes are TRBV7-9 and TRBJ2-1; 9 nucleotides agree with TRBD2. The CDR3 is 16 residues long. The V gene's germline CDR1 is SEHNR and CDR2 FQNEAQ (reference sequence). V was clipped by 5 bases and J by 2 bases; unmatched bases: 7. Written as DNA, the CDR3 is TGTGCCAGCAGCCCATTCGGCGGGGGGGCCTACAATGAGCAGTTCTTC. Protein product: CASSPFGGGAYNEQFF.

This chain uses TRBV10-3 with TRBJ1-1; 8 nucleotides line up with TRBD1. The CDR3 sequence is 14 residues long. The V segment lost 7 bases and the J segment 0 bases; nucleotides outside the gene matches: 4. Germline CDR1 ENHRY, CDR2 SYGVKD. Here the CDR3 reads CAIKDRGLNTEAFF. In DNA, the CDR3 is TGTGCCATCAAAGACAGGGGCCTGAACACTGAAGCTTTCTTT.

This chain links TRBV7-7 with TRBJ2-5; D uncertain. Per the germline V gene, CDR1 is SSHAT and CDR2 is FNYEAQ (reference sequence). V was cut by 4 bases and J by 5 bases, with 20 bases left in between. This CDR3 spans 16 amino acids. DNA of the CDR3: TGTGCCAGCAGCTCAGGCCACCAGCCTGGGAAGGAGACCCAGTACTTC. The encoded protein is CASSSGHQPGKETQYF.

This chain links TRBV6-6 with TRBJ2-7; 8 bases map to TRBD1. The J call is in doubt because the DNA end fits TRBJ2-5 better. The CDR3 runs 13 residues. In germline, CDR1 is MNHNY, CDR2 SVGAGI (reference sequence). The CDR3 bases are TGTGCCAGCACCGACAGGGGAGGAGAGACCCAGTACTTC. Its translation is CASTDRGGETQYF.

The chain links TRBV20-1 to TRBJ2-5, with 8 nucleotides matching TRBD2. The V segment lost 6 bases and the J segment 11 bases; nucleotides outside the gene matches: 23. The CDR3 contains 16 residues. Germline lookup yields CDR1 DFQATT and CDR2 SNEGSKA (reference sequence). CDR3 coding DNA: TGCAGTGCCCAGAGGTTGGCGGGGGGTTCCTACAATGAGCAGTACTTC. Translated, it gives CSAQRLAGGSYNEQYF.

This clonotype occurred many times. A much larger clone lies one base from this, so it may be a read error. This sequence joins TRBV29-1 and TRBJ2-7, with D perhaps being TRBD1 or TRBD2 (5 bases each). The CDR3 is 11 amino acids. From germline, CDR1 is SQVTM and CDR2 ANQGSEA. The CDR3, as DNA: TGCAGCGGTGAAGAGGGGTTCGAGCAGTACTTC. Translating gives CSGEEGFEQYF.

This clonotype was detected a few times. V is TRBV6-1 and J is TRBJ2-4; 11 nucleotides align to TRBD1. Germline values: CDR1 MNHNS, CDR2 SASEGT. The CDR3 loop spans 15 amino acids. V lost 5 bases and J lost 12; bases outside the gene matches: 12. As DNA, the CDR3 is TGTGCCAGCAGTCCCCAGACGACTGGACAGGGGGCTCAGTACTTC. Translated: CASSPQTTGQGAQYF.

About this clonotype: At one end, the junction sequence differs from germline, possibly due to a read error. The V gene is TRBV18, the J gene TRBJ2-3; D remains unclear. This CDR3 region has 12 residues. Germline CDR1 and CDR2: KGHSH and LQKENI. The CDR3 DNA follows: TGTGCCAGCGCACCTAGCACAGATACGCAGTATTTT. This translates into CASAPSTDTQYF.

V and J are TRBV20-1 and TRBJ2-4; D may correspond to TRBD1 or TRBD2 (5 bases each). Deletions cut 3 bases from V and 1 base from J, with 13 bases between. CDR1 DFQATT and CDR2 SNEGSKA come from the germline V gene (reference sequence). The CDR3 consists of 15 residues. CDR3 DNA sequence: TGCAGTGCTAGCGACTCCGGGGCGGCCAAAAACATTCAGTACTTC. Protein product: CSASDSGAAKNIQYF.